One sample yielded the 12 T cell receptor beta chains listed below, sequenced in a study of radiotherapy plus CTLA-4 blockade in lung cancer. Data came from immunoSEQ multiplex PCR; TCRdb stores just in-frame clones and leaves some out. The repertoire holds over 100,000 clones, more than 75% seen once, with 2.5% to 3.5% in the top ten. Material: peripheral blood, obtained from a patient treated with radiotherapy plus ipilimumab. The receptor set was obtained from a human donor with non-small cell lung cancer that progressed on radiotherapy plus ipilimumab. Some clones in this sample may be carry-over from other donors' samples.

V gene TRBV4-2 combines with J gene TRBJ1-1, with a possible D match to TRBD1 (6 bases). V lost 1 base and J lost 9, with 9 bases in between. Per germline, CDR1 LGHNA and CDR2 YNFKEQ. The CDR3 spans 12 residues. This CDR3 reads CASSQAQGKAFF. CDR3 nucleotides: TGTGCCAGCAGCCAAGCACAGGGTAAAGCTTTCTTT.

About this clone itself: Other DNA sequences from this sample encode an identical CDR3 as well. DNA of the CDR3: TGTGCCAGCAGCTTAACAGGGAGAGGCTACACCTTC. Translation: CASSLTGRGYTF. V gene TRBV7-2 combines with J gene TRBJ1-2; D may be TRBD1 (6 bases). Trimming took 2 bases from V and 8 from J, leaving 9 bases between them. Looked up from germline, CDR1 is SGHTA and CDR2 is FQGNSA. The CDR3 contains 12 residues.

This clone appeared a single time. The chain combines TRBV2 with TRBJ1-1, with 8 bases fitting TRBD1. This CDR3 region has 13 residues. Germline V gene lookup returns CDR1 SNHLY and CDR2 FYNNEI. The junction had 4 bases not matched to a gene; V was cut back by 7 bases and J by 3 bases. The CDR3 coding sequence is TGTGCCAGCAATACGGACAGGGACACTGAAGCTTTCTTT. This encodes CASNTDRDTEAFF.

The CDR3 is CASSEQGSTGELFF. The CDR3 DNA reads as TGTGCCAGCAGTGAACAGGGGAGCACCGGGGAGCTGTTTTTT. J is TRBJ2-2 and V is TRBV6-4, with 7 bases matching TRBD1. In germline, CDR1 is MRHNA, CDR2 SNTAGT. The ends lost 3 bases at V and 4 bases at J; junction bases unmatched: 2. This CDR3 has 14 residues.

The chain links TRBV10-3 to TRBJ1-2; the D is unclear. Per germline, CDR1 ENHRY and CDR2 SYGVKD. V lost 2 bases and J lost 0, with 10 bases in between. The CDR3 runs 15 residues. As DNA, the CDR3 is TGTGCCATCAGTGAGGGGTCAGCTACTAACTATGGCTACACCTTC. It encodes CAISEGSATNYGYTF.

V gene TRBV7-9 combines with J gene TRBJ2-5; 9 nucleotides line up with TRBD1. CDR1 is SEHNR, CDR2 FQNEAQ, per germline (reference sequence). The CDR3 totals 16 residues. After removal of 6 bases from V and 4 bases from J, the junction contained 12 bases not matched to a gene. CDR3: CASRPTGGAFGETQYF. In DNA, the CDR3 is TGTGCCAGCAGACCAACAGGGGGCGCGTTTGGAGAGACCCAGTACTTC.

The V gene is TRBV11-1, the J gene TRBJ2-6, with D possibly being TRBD1 (6 bases). This CDR3 spans 16 amino acids. The germline V and J ends were trimmed by 3 bases and 0 bases, with 9 bases remaining between them. Germline lookup yields CDR1 SGHAT and CDR2 FQDESV (reference sequence). For the CDR3, the DNA is TGTGCCAGCAGCTTTACAGGGACCTCTGGGGCCAACGTCCTGACTTTC. Translating gives CASSFTGTSGANVLTF.

The chain uses TRBV29-1 and TRBJ2-4; possible D gene TRBD1, 6 bases. V lost 7 bases, J lost 3 bases, and 19 bases lay in between. This CDR3 region has 15 residues. The germline V gene has CDR1 SQVTM and CDR2 ANQGSEA. CDR3 nucleotide sequence: TGCAGCGCCGACTGCTACAGGGAAATCAAAAACATTCAGTACTTC. Translated, it gives CSADCYREIKNIQYF.

J is TRBJ1-2 and V is TRBV4-3; D is ambiguous. The germline V gene has CDR1 LGHNA and CDR2 YSLEER. The V end lost 3 bases, the J end lost 4 bases, and 18 bases lay between the germline ends. CDR3 size: 16 residues. The CDR3 DNA sequence: TGCGCCAGCAGCCACATCACGGACCGGCTGGGCTATGGCTACACCTTC. Its protein product is CASSHITDRLGYGYTF.

The V and J genes are TRBV4-3 and TRBJ1-6, with no clear D. The CDR3 extends over 13 amino acids. Trimming took 0 bases from V and 8 from J, leaving 5 bases between them. CDR1 and CDR2 (germline): LGHNA, YSLEER. CDR3: CASSQDWDSPLHF. The DNA for the CDR3 is TGCGCCAGCAGCCAAGATTGGGATTCACCCCTCCACTTT.

The CDR3 loop reads CASSYPGQRSYEQYF. DNA for the CDR3: TGTGCCAGCAGCTACCCGGGACAGCGATCCTACGAGCAGTACTTC. J is TRBJ2-7 and V is TRBV11-2; 7 positions agree with TRBD1. Germline V CDR1 and CDR2: SGHAT, FQNNGV. J gave up 1 base and V 4 bases, and 7 bases lay outside the gene matches. The CDR3 covers 15 residues.

The V gene is TRBV2, the J gene TRBJ1-5; D perhaps matches TRBD1 (5 bases). CDR3 length: 13 amino acids. Germline CDR1 reads SNHLY; CDR2 reads FYNNEI. Trimming pared 7 bases from V and 5 bases from J, leaving 12 bases between. The chain's CDR3 is CASTTWGHQPQHF. The CDR3 DNA reads TGTGCCAGCACCACCTGGGGCCATCAGCCCCAGCATTTT. Filled out from reference TRBV2 and TRBJ1-5, the complete variable domain reads EPEVTQTPSHQVTQMGQEVILRCVPISNHLYFYWYRQILGQKVEFLVSFYNNEISEKSEIFDDQFSVERPDGSNFTLKIRSTKLEDSAMYFCASTTWGHQPQHFGDGTRLSIL.